The present TCR beta chain was sequenced within a study of CD8+CD57+ T cells in acquired aplastic anemia. Using genomic DNA as the template, TCR beta VDJ and CDR3 profiling was carried out. TCRdb re-called the reads with MiXCR, one entry per CDR3 protein. The data show approximately 130,000 distinct CDR3 sequences, about two fifths seen once. The germline gives CDR1 SGDLS, CDR2 YYNGEE. The CDR3 covers 14 residues. Between the trimmed V and J ends, which lost 5 bases and 1 base, there was a span of 12 bases. CD8+CD57+ cell expansion had been shown by flow cytometry in patients chosen for sequencing. Every one of the patients had aplastic anemia (severe, acquired). At the time of blood sampling, patients had not yet received any therapy. Comments on this clonotype: Its specificity is unknown.

Findings and caveats of the study: CD8+ Simpson's diversity in patients was not significantly different from that in controls. In common between the patients and the controls were approximately 28 CD8+ CDR3 sequences.

The sequencing input was sorted CD4+, CD8+, or CD8+CD57+ T cells (not recorded which) from PBMCs. The chain joins TRBV9 to TRBJ1-1; D gene uncertain. The clonotype originates from a human donor with aplastic anemia. CDR3 sequence (DNA): TGTGCCAGCAGGAGGGATATGGGGAACACTGAAGCTTTCTTT. This translates into CASRRDMGNTEAFF. Full variable domain (outside the CDR3, taken from reference TRBV9 and TRBJ1-1): DSGVTQTPKHLITATGQRVTLRCSPRSGDLSVYWYQQSLDQGLQFLIQYYNGEERAKGNILERFSAQQFPDLHSELNLSSLELGDSALYFCASRRDMGNTEAFFGQGTRLTVV.